The clone carrying this T cell receptor (beta chain) has just one count. The antigen remains unidentified. This sample is drawn from a study of T cell responses to AZD1222 COVID-19 vaccine. Broader study findings: Most donors were white British, females outnumbered males, and clonal diversity was possibly underestimated. Repertoires were sampled only after the peak T cell response. Seropositive status at baseline applied to only 5 or 6 AZD1222 recipients.

The CDR3 has 14 amino acids. Trimming stripped 6 bases from V and 2 bases from J, with 8 bases between. Germline V CDR1 and CDR2: MNHEY, SMNVEV (reference sequence). Produced via immunoSEQ multiplex PCR; TCRdb's table is partial and in-frame only. The top ten hold less than 5.5% of the sample, which has roughly 90,000 clones, about 93% seen once. Sequenced material: peripheral blood, taken on day 0 of MenACWY control vaccination. V gene TRBV27 combines with J gene TRBJ1-6, with D maybe TRBD1 (5 bases). This sequence was found in an adult in good health. CDR3 amino acids: CASSQGPYNSPLHF. The CDR3 region has the DNA TGTGCCAGCAGCCAGGGCCCCTATAATTCACCCCTCCACTTT.